These 15 T cell receptor beta chains were sequenced from one sample in a study of low-dose radiotherapy and immunotherapy resistance in tumors. TRAV- and TRBV-specific primers were used for first-strand cDNA, which covered alpha and beta chains. TCR amplification ran approximately 22 PCR cycles using constant-region and V-primer adapter primers. TCRdb reprocessed the reads via MiXCR and lists one record per CDR3 protein. The sample has about 39,000 distinct CDR3 sequences; around 30% are singletons. Time point of the sample: before trial treatment. The sample was PBMCs, taken before treatment. The source is a male donor with gallbladder cancer.

V usage is TRBV19 and J usage is TRBJ1-2; no reliable D call. Trimming removed 1 base at V and 7 bases at J, with 7 bases between. The CDR3 has 12 amino acids. Looked up from germline, CDR1 is LNHDA and CDR2 is SQIVND (reference sequence). The CDR3 here is CASSIVDGGYTF. For the CDR3, the DNA is TGTGCCAGTAGTATAGTAGACGGTGGCTACACCTTC. Using reference TRBV19 and TRBJ1-2 for the parts outside the CDR3, the full variable domain is DGGITQSPKYLFRKEGQNVTLSCEQNLNHDAMYWYRQDPGQGLRLIYYSQIVNDFQKGDIAEGYSVSREKKESFPLTVTSAQKNPTAFYLCASSIVDGGYTFGSGTRLTVV.

The sample holds many counts of this clonotype. The chain couples TRBV7-6 to TRBJ2-7; D possibly uses TRBD1 or TRBD2 (5 bases each). CDR3 size: 15 residues. Per germline, CDR1 SGHVS and CDR2 FNYEAQ. Trimming cost V 5 bases and J 3 bases, with 17 bases left between them. The CDR3 DNA sequence: TGTGCCAGCAGCCCTAGCCCAGGGCTTCACTACGAGCAGTACTTC. It is translated as CASSPSPGLHYEQYF.

This clonotype was seen ten or more times. The gene calls are TRBV19 and TRBJ2-3; no firm D call. The V and J ends lost 0 bases and 0 bases respectively, with 4 bases between them. CDR1 and CDR2 (germline): LNHDA, SQIVND (reference sequence). The CDR3 sequence is 14 residues long. CDR3: CASSIDTSTDTQYF. The CDR3 DNA reads as TGTGCCAGTAGTATAGACACTAGCACAGATACGCAGTATTTT.

The chain employs TRBV14 and TRBJ1-5; no firm D call. From germline, CDR1 is SGHDN and CDR2 FVKESK. This CDR3 comprises 14 residues. The V end lost 3 bases, the J end lost 3 bases, and 9 bases lay between the germline ends. The CDR3 sequence: CASSQTGNNQPQHF. In nucleotides, the CDR3 is TGTGCCAGCAGCCAGACCGGGAACAATCAGCCCCAGCATTTT.

Ten or more counts support this clonotype. The chain combines TRBV28 with TRBJ2-3; unclear D gene. The CDR3 totals 13 residues. Trimming stripped 8 bases from V and 2 bases from J, with 11 bases between. Germline loops: CDR1 MDHEN, CDR2 SYDVKM. CDR3 region: CASSYGNTDTQYF. The CDR3 nucleotides read TGTGCCAGCTCGTACGGCAACACAGATACGCAGTATTTT.

This clonotype is judged medium-sized (0.01 to 0.1%). The genes are TRBV6-2 or TRBV6-3 and TRBJ2-2; D may be TRBD1 (6 bases). Trimming removed 5 bases from V and 4 bases from J, with 11 bases in between. There are 14 residues in the CDR3. Per the germline V gene, CDR1 is MNHEY and CDR2 is SVGEGT. The CDR3 region has the DNA TGTGCCAGCAGTGAGCAGGGGTCCACCGGGGAGCTGTTTTTT. Residues: CASSEQGSTGELFF.

This chain uses TRBV2 with TRBJ2-7, with 7 bases identical to TRBD2. Germline lookup yields CDR1 SNHLY and CDR2 FYNNEI. After removal of 2 bases from V and 5 bases from J, the junction contained 6 bases not matched to a gene. The length of the CDR3 is 14 residues. The CDR3 nucleotides are TGTGCCAGCAGTGAAATCTTACTAGCGAACGAGCAGTACTTC. It yields the protein CASSEILLANEQYF.

On this clonotype itself: This likely came from a read error, as a far larger clone is one base away. The V call is TRBV9, the J call TRBJ2-7; TRBD2 aligns across 9 bases. Trimming at V came to 5 bases and at J to 7 bases, leaving 25 bases not matched to a gene. This CDR3 is 19 amino acids long. Germline-derived CDR1 and CDR2 are SGDLS and YYNGEE. This CDR3 is CASSGRGSSSGEPYNEQYF. CDR3 DNA: TGTGCCAGCAGTGGAAGAGGCTCCTCTAGCGGGGAACCCTACAATGAGCAGTACTTC. The full variable domain, with the rest looked up from reference TRBV9 and TRBJ2-7, is DSGVTQTPKHLITATGQRVTLRCSPRSGDLSVYWYQQSLDQGLQFLIQYYNGEERAKGNILERFSAQQFPDLHSELNLSSLELGDSALYFCASSGRGSSSGEPYNEQYFGPGTRLTVT.

The table lists this clonotype with many counts. V gene TRBV9 combines with J gene TRBJ2-7; TRBD2 matches 7 bases. The CDR3 totals 13 residues. The ends lost 4 bases at V and 6 bases at J; junction bases unmatched: 7. The germline gives CDR1 SGDLS, CDR2 YYNGEE. The CDR3 region is CASSLGGEGEQYF. CDR3 nucleotide sequence: TGTGCCAGCAGCTTGGGGGGGGAAGGCGAGCAGTACTTC. The whole variable domain, filled in from reference TRBV9 and TRBJ2-7, reads DSGVTQTPKHLITATGQRVTLRCSPRSGDLSVYWYQQSLDQGLQFLIQYYNGEERAKGNILERFSAQQFPDLHSELNLSSLELGDSALYFCASSLGGEGEQYFGPGTRLTVT.

At least ten counts were recorded for this clonotype. The chain uses TRBV21-1 and TRBJ2-2. TRBV21-1 is marked as a pseudogene. The CDR3 spans 14 residues. CDR3 sequence reads: CASSIIINTGELFF. CDR3 in DNA: TGTGCCAGCAGCATCATAATTAACACCGGGGAGCTGTTTTTT.

This clonotype was detected many times. V gene TRBV19 combines with J gene TRBJ2-4; 7 nucleotides agree with TRBD2. Per the germline V gene, CDR1 is LNHDA and CDR2 is SQIVND (reference sequence). This CDR3 region has 13 residues. The V and J ends lost 3 bases and 6 bases, in that order; junction bases with no gene match: 2. The CDR3 here is CASSISGGNIQYF. CDR3 coding DNA: TGTGCCAGTAGTATTTCGGGGGGAAACATTCAGTACTTC.

This clonotype was observed many times. The chain carries TRBV29-1 and TRBJ2-5, with D perhaps matching TRBD1 or TRBD2 (5 bases each). Trimming cost V 4 bases and J 10 bases, with 13 bases left between them. This CDR3 is 11 amino acids long. Per germline, CDR1 SQVTM and CDR2 ANQGSEA. CDR3 sequence (DNA): TGCAGCGTTGGTATTGGGGGTTTCCAGTACTTC. Amino acid sequence: CSVGIGGFQYF.

This clonotype appeared a few times. The chain carries TRBV29-1 and TRBJ2-2; 12 positions agree with TRBD2. The V gene end was trimmed by 3 bases and the J gene end by 4 bases; junction bases not matched to a gene: 0. From germline, CDR1 is SQVTM and CDR2 ANQGSEA. This CDR3 has 14 residues. This CDR3 is CSVETSGSTGELFF. CDR3 nucleotides: TGCAGCGTTGAGACTAGCGGGAGCACCGGGGAGCTGTTTTTT.

The chain recombines TRBV6-2 or TRBV6-3 with TRBJ2-3, with D perhaps matching TRBD2 (6 bases). The CDR3 is 16 amino acids. Germline CDR1 reads MNHEY; CDR2 reads SVGEGT. V lost 7 bases and J 0 bases, leaving 17 bases between the germline ends. The CDR3 reads CASNPRTGGSTDTQYF. The CDR3 region has the DNA TGTGCCAGCAACCCACGGACTGGAGGGAGCACAGATACGCAGTATTTT.

With respect to this clonotype: A read error is the likely source, as a far larger clone sits one nucleotide away. V usage is TRBV6-2 or TRBV6-3 and J usage is TRBJ2-1; 8 bases agree with TRBD1. Germline CDR1 MNHEY, CDR2 SVGEGT. The CDR3 loop spans 15 amino acids. J gave up 13 bases and V 2 bases, and 13 bases lay outside the gene matches. As DNA, the CDR3 is TGTGCCAGCAGTTACAGCGACAGGGGTCAAGAGACCCAGTTCTTC. It translates to CASSYSDRGQETQFF.